This T cell receptor (beta chain) was sequenced in a study of blood T cells in healthy people across ages. Concerning this clonotype itself: Its antigen remains unidentified.

Isolated PBMCs totaled at least 6.5 million in each sample. Findings and limits, study-wide: Comparison with aged donors showed that long-lived donors had more naive CD4+ cells and higher diversity. While age rose, TCR beta diversity per million T cells dropped in a roughly linear way.

Together with a sample-barcoded 5' primer, a J-beta primer mix was included in a second PCR lasting roughly 6 to 12 cycles. Each TCR beta cDNA got a 12-nucleotide random molecular identifier. TCRdb used MiXCR to reprocess the 5' RACE reads, holding one entry per CDR3 protein. The sample contains some 1.5 million distinct CDR3 sequences, approximately 42% of which appear only once. The sequenced sample was blood. The receptor's source is a woman between 18 and 29 years old in good health.

The CDR3 nucleotides are TGCAGCGTTGACTACGGAATTTACACAGATACGCAGTATTTT. Amino acids: CSVDYGIYTDTQYF. This sequence joins TRBV29-1 and TRBJ2-3; no clear D. The germline gives CDR1 SQVTM, CDR2 ANQGSEA. The CDR3 has 14 residues. The V and J ends lost 3 bases and 2 bases respectively, with 12 bases between them.